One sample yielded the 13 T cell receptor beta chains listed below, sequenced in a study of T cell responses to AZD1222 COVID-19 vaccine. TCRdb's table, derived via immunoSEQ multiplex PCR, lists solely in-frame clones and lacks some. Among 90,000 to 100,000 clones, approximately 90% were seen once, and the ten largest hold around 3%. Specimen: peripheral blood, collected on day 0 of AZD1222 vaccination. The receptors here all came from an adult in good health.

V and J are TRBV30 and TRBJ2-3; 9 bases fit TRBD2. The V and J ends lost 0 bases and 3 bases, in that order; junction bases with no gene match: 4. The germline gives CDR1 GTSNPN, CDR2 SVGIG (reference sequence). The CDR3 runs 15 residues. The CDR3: CAWSVIAGVTDTQYF. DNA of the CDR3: TGTGCCTGGAGTGTCATAGCGGGAGTAACAGATACGCAGTATTTT.

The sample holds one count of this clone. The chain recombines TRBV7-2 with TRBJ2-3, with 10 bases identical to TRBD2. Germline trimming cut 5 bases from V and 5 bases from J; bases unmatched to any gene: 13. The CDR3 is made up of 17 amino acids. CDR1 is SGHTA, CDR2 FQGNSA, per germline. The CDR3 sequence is CASSPRLAGRTRDTQYF. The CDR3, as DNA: TGTGCCAGCAGCCCAAGACTAGCGGGTCGAACAAGAGATACGCAGTATTTT.

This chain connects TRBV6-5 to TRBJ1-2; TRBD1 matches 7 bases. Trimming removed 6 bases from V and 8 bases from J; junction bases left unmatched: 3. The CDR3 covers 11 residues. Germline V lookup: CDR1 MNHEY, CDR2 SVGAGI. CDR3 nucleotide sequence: TGTGCCAGCAGAGGGGGCGGAGGCTACACCTTC. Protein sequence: CASRGGGGYTF.

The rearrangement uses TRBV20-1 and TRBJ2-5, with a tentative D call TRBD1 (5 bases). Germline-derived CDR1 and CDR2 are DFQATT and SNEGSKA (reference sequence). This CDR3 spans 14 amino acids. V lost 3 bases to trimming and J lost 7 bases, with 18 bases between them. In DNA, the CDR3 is TGCAGTGCTAGTAGGCAGGGCGGTCATGCGACCCAGTACTTC. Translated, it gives CSASRQGGHATQYF.

CDR3 DNA sequence: TGTGCCAGCAGCTTAGGGGGACAGGCCAATCAGCCCCAGCATTTT. Translation: CASSLGGQANQPQHF. The V gene is TRBV7-2, the J gene TRBJ1-5; the match to TRBD1 covers 8 bases. The CDR3 length is 15 residues. Germline V lookup: CDR1 SGHTA, CDR2 FQGNSA. The junction had 2 bases not matched to a gene; V was cut back by 1 base and J by 3 bases.

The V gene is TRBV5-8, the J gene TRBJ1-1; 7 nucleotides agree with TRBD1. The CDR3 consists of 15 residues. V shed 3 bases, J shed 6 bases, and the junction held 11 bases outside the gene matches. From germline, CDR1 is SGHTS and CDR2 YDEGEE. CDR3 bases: TGTGCCAGCAGCTACCGGGACAGCTTCCGTCCTGAAGCTTTCTTT. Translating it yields CASSYRDSFRPEAFF.

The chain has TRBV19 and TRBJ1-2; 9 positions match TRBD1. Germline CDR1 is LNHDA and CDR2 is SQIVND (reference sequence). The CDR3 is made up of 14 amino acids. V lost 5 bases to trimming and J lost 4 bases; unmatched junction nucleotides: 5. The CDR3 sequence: CASSRTGAGYGYTF. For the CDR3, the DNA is TGTGCCAGTAGTCGGACAGGGGCAGGCTATGGCTACACCTTC.

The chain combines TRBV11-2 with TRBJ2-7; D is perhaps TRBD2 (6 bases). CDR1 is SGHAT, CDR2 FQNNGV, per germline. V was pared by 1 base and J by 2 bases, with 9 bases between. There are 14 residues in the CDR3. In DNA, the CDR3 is TGTGCCAGCAGCTTAGGAGCGGGTCCCTACGAGCAGTACTTC. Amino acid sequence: CASSLGAGPYEQYF.

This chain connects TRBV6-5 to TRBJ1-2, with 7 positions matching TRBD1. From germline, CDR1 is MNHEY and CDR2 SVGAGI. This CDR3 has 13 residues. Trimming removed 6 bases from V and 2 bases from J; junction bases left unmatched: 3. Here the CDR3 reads CASRAGGNYGYTF. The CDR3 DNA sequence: TGTGCCAGCAGAGCAGGGGGAAACTATGGCTACACCTTC.

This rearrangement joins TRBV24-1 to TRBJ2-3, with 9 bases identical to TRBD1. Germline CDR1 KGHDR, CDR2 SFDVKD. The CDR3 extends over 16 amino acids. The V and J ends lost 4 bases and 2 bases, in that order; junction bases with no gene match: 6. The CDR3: CATSDPRDRATDTQYF. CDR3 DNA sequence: TGTGCCACCAGTGACCCGAGGGACAGGGCCACAGATACGCAGTATTTT.

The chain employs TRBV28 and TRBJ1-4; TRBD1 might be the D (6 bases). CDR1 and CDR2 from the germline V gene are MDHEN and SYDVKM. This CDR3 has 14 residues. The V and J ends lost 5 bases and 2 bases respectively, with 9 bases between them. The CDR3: CASSHRVTNEKLFF. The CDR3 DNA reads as TGTGCCAGCAGTCACAGGGTTACTAATGAAAAACTGTTTTTT.

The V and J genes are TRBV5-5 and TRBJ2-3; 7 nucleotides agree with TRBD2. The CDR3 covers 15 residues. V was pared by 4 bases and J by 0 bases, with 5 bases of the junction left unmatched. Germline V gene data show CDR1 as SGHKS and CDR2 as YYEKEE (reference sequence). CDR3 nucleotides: TGTGCCAGCAGCGATCTAGCGGCCAGCACAGATACGCAGTATTTT. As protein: CASSDLAASTDTQYF.

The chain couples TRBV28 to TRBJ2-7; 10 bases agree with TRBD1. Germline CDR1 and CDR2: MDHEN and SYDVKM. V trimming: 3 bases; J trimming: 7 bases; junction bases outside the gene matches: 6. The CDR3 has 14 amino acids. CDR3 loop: CASSLRGTGVEQYF. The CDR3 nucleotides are TGTGCCAGCAGTTTGCGCGGGACAGGGGTTGAGCAGTACTTC.